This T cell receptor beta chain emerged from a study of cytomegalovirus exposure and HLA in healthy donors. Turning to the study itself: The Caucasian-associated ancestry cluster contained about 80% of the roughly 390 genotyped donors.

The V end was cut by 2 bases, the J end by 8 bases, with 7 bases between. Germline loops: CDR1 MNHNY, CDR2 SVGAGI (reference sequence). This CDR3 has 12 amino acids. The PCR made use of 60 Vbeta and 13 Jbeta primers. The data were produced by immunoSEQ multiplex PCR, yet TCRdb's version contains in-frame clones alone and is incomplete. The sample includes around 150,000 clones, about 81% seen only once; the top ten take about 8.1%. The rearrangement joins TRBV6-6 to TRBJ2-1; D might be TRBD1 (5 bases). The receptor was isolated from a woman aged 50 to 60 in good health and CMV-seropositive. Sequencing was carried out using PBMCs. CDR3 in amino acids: CASSYAGHEQFF. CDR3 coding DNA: TGTGCCAGCAGTTACGCAGGGCATGAGCAGTTCTTC.